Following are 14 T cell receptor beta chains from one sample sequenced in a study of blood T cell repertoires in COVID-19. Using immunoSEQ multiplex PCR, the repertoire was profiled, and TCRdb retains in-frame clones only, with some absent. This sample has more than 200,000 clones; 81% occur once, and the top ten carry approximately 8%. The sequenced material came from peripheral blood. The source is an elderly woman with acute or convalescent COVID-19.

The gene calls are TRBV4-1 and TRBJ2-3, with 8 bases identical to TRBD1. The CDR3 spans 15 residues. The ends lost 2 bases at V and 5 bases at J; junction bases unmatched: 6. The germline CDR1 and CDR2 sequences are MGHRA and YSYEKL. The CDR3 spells CASSQRTGRGDTQYF. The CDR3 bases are TGCGCCAGCAGCCAACGGACAGGGCGGGGAGATACGCAGTATTTT.

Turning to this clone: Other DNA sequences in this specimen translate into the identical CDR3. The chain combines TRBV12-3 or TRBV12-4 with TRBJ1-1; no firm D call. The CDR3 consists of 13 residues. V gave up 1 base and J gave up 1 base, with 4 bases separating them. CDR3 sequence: CASSLVGNTEAFF. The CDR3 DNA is TGTGCCAGCAGTTTAGTCGGGAACACTGAAGCTTTCTTT.

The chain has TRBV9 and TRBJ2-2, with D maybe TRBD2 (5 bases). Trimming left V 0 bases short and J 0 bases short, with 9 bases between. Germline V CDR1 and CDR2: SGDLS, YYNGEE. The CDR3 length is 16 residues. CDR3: CASSVGSAANTGELFF. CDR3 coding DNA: TGTGCCAGCAGCGTAGGTTCAGCGGCGAACACCGGGGAGCTGTTTTTT.

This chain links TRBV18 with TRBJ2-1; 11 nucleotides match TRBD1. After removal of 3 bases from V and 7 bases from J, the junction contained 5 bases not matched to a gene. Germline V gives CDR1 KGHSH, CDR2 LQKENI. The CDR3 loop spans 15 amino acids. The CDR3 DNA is TGTGCCAGCTCACCCAGAGGACAGGGGGCAAATGAGCAGTTCTTC. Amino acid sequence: CASSPRGQGANEQFF. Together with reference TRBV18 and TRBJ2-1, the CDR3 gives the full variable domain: NAGVMQNPRHLVRRRGQEARLRCSPMKGHSHVYWYRQLPEEGLKFMVYLQKENIIDESGMPKERFSAEFPKEGPSILRIQQVVRGDSAAYFCASSPRGQGANEQFFGPGTRLTVL.

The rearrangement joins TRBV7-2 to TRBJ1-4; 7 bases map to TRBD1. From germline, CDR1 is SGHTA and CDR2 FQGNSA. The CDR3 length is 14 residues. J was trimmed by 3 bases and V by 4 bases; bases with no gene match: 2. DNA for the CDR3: TGTGCCAGCAGCTACGGGACAGCTAATGAAAAACTGTTTTTT. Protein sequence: CASSYGTANEKLFF.

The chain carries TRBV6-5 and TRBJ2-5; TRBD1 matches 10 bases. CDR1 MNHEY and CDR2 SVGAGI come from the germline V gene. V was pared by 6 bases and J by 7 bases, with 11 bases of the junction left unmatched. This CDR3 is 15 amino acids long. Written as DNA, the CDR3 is TGTGCCAGCAGCTACGACAGGGGGCCGTTGGGGACCCAGTACTTC. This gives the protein CASSYDRGPLGTQYF.

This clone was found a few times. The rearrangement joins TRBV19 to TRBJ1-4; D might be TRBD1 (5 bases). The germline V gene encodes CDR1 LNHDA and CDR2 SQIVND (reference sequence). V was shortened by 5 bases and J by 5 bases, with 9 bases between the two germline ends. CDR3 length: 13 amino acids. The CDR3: CASSSTENEKLFF. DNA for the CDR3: TGTGCCAGTAGTTCGACAGAGAATGAAAAACTGTTTTTT.

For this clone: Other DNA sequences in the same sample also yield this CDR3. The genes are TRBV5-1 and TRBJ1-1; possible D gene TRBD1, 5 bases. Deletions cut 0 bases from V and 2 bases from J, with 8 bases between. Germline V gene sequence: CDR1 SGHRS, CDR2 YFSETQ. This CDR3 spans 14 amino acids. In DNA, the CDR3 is TGCGCCAGCAGCTTGGCTGGACAAAACACTGAAGCTTTCTTT. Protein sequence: CASSLAGQNTEAFF.

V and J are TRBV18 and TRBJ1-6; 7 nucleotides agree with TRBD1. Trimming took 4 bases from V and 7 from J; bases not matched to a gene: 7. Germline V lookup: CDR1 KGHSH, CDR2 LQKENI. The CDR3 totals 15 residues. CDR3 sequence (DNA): TGTGCCAGCTCACGGGAACAGGGACAGAATTCACCCCTCCACTTT. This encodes CASSREQGQNSPLHF.

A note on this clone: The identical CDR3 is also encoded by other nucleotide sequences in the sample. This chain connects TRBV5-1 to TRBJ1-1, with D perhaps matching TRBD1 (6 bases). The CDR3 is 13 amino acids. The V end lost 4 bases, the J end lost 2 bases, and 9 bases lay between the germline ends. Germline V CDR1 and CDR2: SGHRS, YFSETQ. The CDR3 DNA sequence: TGCGCCAGCAGCCCGACAGGAAACACTGAAGCTTTCTTT. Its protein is CASSPTGNTEAFF.

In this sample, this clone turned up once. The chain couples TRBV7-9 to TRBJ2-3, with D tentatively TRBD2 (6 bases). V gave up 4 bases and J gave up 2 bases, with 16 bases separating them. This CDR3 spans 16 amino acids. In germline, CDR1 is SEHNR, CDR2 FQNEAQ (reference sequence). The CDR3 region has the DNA TGTGCCAGCAGCTCCCGACCGGGACTTCCCACAGATACGCAGTATTTT. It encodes CASSSRPGLPTDTQYF. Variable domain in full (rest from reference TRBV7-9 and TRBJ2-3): DTGVSQNPRHKITKRGQNVTFRCDPISEHNRLYWYRQTLGQGPEFLTYFQNEAQLEKSRLLSDRFSAERPKGSFSTLEIQRTEQGDSAMYLCASSSRPGLPTDTQYFGPGTRLTVL.

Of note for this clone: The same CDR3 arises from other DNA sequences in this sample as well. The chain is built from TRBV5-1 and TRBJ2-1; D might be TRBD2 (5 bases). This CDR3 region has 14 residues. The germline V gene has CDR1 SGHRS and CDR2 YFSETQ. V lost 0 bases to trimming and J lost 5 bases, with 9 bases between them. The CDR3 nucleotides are TGCGCCAGCAGCTTGGGCTCGGGGAACAATGAGCAGTTCTTC. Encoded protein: CASSLGSGNNEQFF.

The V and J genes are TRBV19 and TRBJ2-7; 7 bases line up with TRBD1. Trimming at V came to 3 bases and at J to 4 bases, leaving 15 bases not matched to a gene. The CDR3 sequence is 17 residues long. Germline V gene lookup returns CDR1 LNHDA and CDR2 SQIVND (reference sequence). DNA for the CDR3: TGTGCCAGTAGTATGAGACCCGGGACAGTGAGGCTTTACGAGCAGTACTTC. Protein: CASSMRPGTVRLYEQYF.

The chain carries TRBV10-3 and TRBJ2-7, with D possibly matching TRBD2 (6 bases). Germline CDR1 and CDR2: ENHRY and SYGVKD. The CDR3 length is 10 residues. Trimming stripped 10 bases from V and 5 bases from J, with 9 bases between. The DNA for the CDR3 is TGTGCCAGCGGGGAACACGAGCAGTACTTC. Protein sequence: CASGEHEQYF.